These 22 T cell receptor beta chains came from one sample sequenced in a study of T cell changes during pregnancy in multiple sclerosis. TCRdb's copy holds only in-frame clones and misses some; the assay was immunoSEQ multiplex PCR. Among 55,000 to 75,000 clones listed, under 95% were seen once. Sequenced here: peripheral blood, sampled in the third trimester of pregnancy. The receptors were sampled from a female donor in good health, enrolled as a control in a pregnancy study.

The count of this clone is one. The chain joins TRBV25-1 to TRBJ1-2, with a tentative D call TRBD1 (6 bases). The CDR3 is made up of 14 amino acids. Trimming stripped 4 bases from V and 6 bases from J, with 15 bases between. In germline, CDR1 is MGHDK, CDR2 SYGVNS. The CDR3 DNA follows: TGTGCCAGCAGTGCCGCCGGCAGGGGACATGGCTACACCTTC. It translates to CASSAAGRGHGYTF.

The genes are TRBV7-2 and TRBJ1-2; D possibly corresponds to TRBD1 (5 bases). V was shortened by 2 bases and J by 4 bases, with 8 bases between the two germline ends. The CDR3 sequence is 13 residues long. Germline-derived CDR1 and CDR2 are SGHTA and FQGNSA. The CDR3 DNA sequence: TGTGCCAGCAGCTTAATTACAGGCTATGGCTACACCTTC. Translating gives CASSLITGYGYTF.

This clone was found once. The chain joins TRBV4-2 to TRBJ2-5; 14 bases align to TRBD2. The CDR3 sequence is 18 residues long. The junction had 8 bases not matched to a gene; V was cut back by 3 bases and J by 2 bases. Per the germline V gene, CDR1 is LGHNA and CDR2 is YNFKEQ. Written as DNA, the CDR3 is TGTGCCAGCAGCCACCCGACTAGCGGGGGGGCCGAACAAGAGACCCAGTACTTC. It encodes CASSHPTSGGAEQETQYF.

This rearrangement joins TRBV4-2 to TRBJ2-3; 10 bases fit TRBD2. The CDR3 consists of 21 residues. With V trimmed by 2 bases and J by 5 bases, 22 bases remained unmatched. The V gene's germline CDR1 is LGHNA and CDR2 YNFKEQ. This chain's CDR3 is CASSQWSPGRSGGATGDTQYF. CDR3 DNA sequence: TGTGCCAGCAGCCAATGGTCCCCTGGTCGGAGCGGGGGGGCCACGGGAGATACGCAGTATTTT.

The V call is TRBV7-8, the J call TRBJ1-2, with D maybe TRBD1 (6 bases). V lost 1 base and J lost 5, with 11 bases in between. The CDR3 length is 14 residues. Germline CDR1 reads SGHVS; CDR2 reads FQNEAQ. CDR3 DNA: TGTGCCAGCAGCTTAGACAGGGACACGTATGGCTACACCTTC. Encoded protein: CASSLDRDTYGYTF.

This clone was recorded once. This rearrangement joins TRBV7-3 to TRBJ2-3; 9 positions agree with TRBD2. Germline V gene data show CDR1 as SGHTA and CDR2 as FQGTGA. V lost 2 bases and J lost 2; bases outside the gene matches: 5. The length of the CDR3 is 16 residues. The CDR3 DNA reads as TGTGCCAGCAGCTTACGAGGCGGGGGGGCCACAGATACGCAGTATTTT. Translation gives CASSLRGGGATDTQYF.

V usage is TRBV14 and J usage is TRBJ1-1, with no clear D. The CDR3 has 14 amino acids. V was cut by 4 bases and J by 4 bases, with 13 bases left in between. In germline, CDR1 is SGHDN, CDR2 FVKESK. CDR3 in DNA: TGTGCCAGCAGCCTTAGCCGGTCCAGCACTGAAGCTTTCTTT. It encodes CASSLSRSSTEAFF.

The V call is TRBV18, the J call TRBJ2-7; 10 bases agree with TRBD1. CDR3 length: 17 amino acids. V lost 1 base to trimming and J lost 3 bases; unmatched junction nucleotides: 9. Germline V gene sequence: CDR1 KGHSH, CDR2 LQKENI. The CDR3 coding sequence is TGTGCCAGCTCACCACGATATCCGGGACAGGGGCGCTACGAGCAGTACTTC. Protein product: CASSPRYPGQGRYEQYF.

This sequence joins TRBV4-1 and TRBJ2-5; 9 nucleotides agree with TRBD1. Germline values: CDR1 MGHRA, CDR2 YSYEKL. J gave up 7 bases and V 0 bases, and 3 bases lay outside the gene matches. The CDR3 is made up of 14 amino acids. DNA for the CDR3: TGCGCCAGCAGCCAAGATCGGACAGGGGTGACCCAGTACTTC. Protein product: CASSQDRTGVTQYF.

V and J are TRBV19 and TRBJ1-2; 8 nucleotides align to TRBD1. Germline V gene lookup returns CDR1 LNHDA and CDR2 SQIVND (reference sequence). Trimming took 4 bases from V and 5 from J; bases not matched to a gene: 6. There are 14 residues in the CDR3. In DNA form, the CDR3 reads TGTGCCAGTAGTACAGGGGGCCCACCGTATGGCTACACCTTC. It yields the protein CASSTGGPPYGYTF. Looking up the rest from reference TRBV19 and TRBJ1-2 gives the full variable domain: DGGITQSPKYLFRKEGQNVTLSCEQNLNHDAMYWYRQDPGQGLRLIYYSQIVNDFQKGDIAEGYSVSREKKESFPLTVTSAQKNPTAFYLCASSTGGPPYGYTFGSGTRLTVV.

The chain has TRBV27 and TRBJ2-7; 7 bases map to TRBD1. The CDR3 contains 13 residues. The ends lost 6 bases at V and 6 bases at J; junction bases unmatched: 8. CDR1 MNHEY and CDR2 SMNVEV come from the germline V gene (reference sequence). CDR3 loop: CASSWDRSGEQYF. In DNA form, the CDR3 reads TGTGCCAGCAGCTGGGACAGATCAGGCGAGCAGTACTTC.

The chain joins TRBV9 to TRBJ1-2; tentatively, D is TRBD1 (6 bases). Trimming left V 0 bases short and J 0 bases short, with 12 bases between. The germline CDR1 and CDR2 sequences are SGDLS and YYNGEE. The CDR3 has 16 residues. Here the CDR3 DNA reads TGTGCCAGCAGCGTAGGGCAGGGGCAGGCTAACTATGGCTACACCTTC. Its protein product is CASSVGQGQANYGYTF.

The V and J genes are TRBV7-9 and TRBJ2-5; 11 nucleotides agree with TRBD2. Germline CDR1 SEHNR, CDR2 FQNEAQ (reference sequence). The trim removed 2 bases at V and 5 bases at J, leaving 4 bases unmatched. This CDR3 is 15 amino acids long. The chain's CDR3 is CASSLRGLAVETQYF. In DNA form, the CDR3 reads TGTGCCAGCAGCTTAAGGGGACTAGCGGTTGAGACCCAGTACTTC.

The chain uses TRBV4-3 and TRBJ2-7; the D gene is possibly TRBD2 (6 bases). The length of the CDR3 is 15 residues. V was clipped by 1 base and J by 2 bases, with 12 bases between them. The germline gives CDR1 LGHNA, CDR2 YSLEER. The DNA of the CDR3 is TGCGCCAGCAGCCAAGGGGTCGGGGGAGCCTACGAGCAGTACTTC. Translated, it gives CASSQGVGGAYEQYF.

The chain has TRBV4-1 and TRBJ1-6, with 11 bases that match TRBD1. The CDR3 contains 16 residues. Germline V CDR1 and CDR2: MGHRA, YSYEKL. V lost 4 bases to trimming and J lost 9 bases; unmatched junction nucleotides: 8. CDR3 residues: CASSRTTGTGGSPLHF. The CDR3 nucleotides read TGCGCCAGCAGCCGGACAACCGGGACAGGGGGTTCACCCCTCCACTTT.

The CDR3 reads CASSQPTSTGELFF. The CDR3 bases are TGCGCCAGCAGCCAACCAACCTCGACAGGGGAGCTGTTTTTT. V and J are TRBV4-1 and TRBJ2-2; D unresolved. The CDR3 contains 14 residues. CDR1 and CDR2 (germline): MGHRA, YSYEKL. V lost 2 bases, J lost 8 bases, and 12 bases lay in between.

This rearrangement joins TRBV6-1 to TRBJ2-5; D unclear. There are 15 residues in the CDR3. V shed 2 bases and J shed 2 bases, with 12 bases lying between them. Per germline, CDR1 MNHNS and CDR2 SASEGT. CDR3 in DNA: TGTGCCAGCAGTGAACGGCCTAGTTTTCAAGAGACCCAGTACTTC. Amino acid sequence: CASSERPSFQETQYF.

The chain joins TRBV7-2 to TRBJ1-6, with no clear D. Per the germline V gene, CDR1 is SGHTA and CDR2 is FQGNSA. This CDR3 has 16 amino acids. Deletions cut 1 base from V and 0 bases from J, with 7 bases between. CDR3 loop: CASSLGASSYNSPLHF. CDR3 DNA: TGTGCCAGCAGCTTAGGGGCGAGCTCCTATAATTCACCCCTCCACTTT. Combining the CDR3 with reference TRBV7-2 and TRBJ1-6 gives the whole variable domain GAGVSQSPSNKVTEKGKDVELRCDPISGHTALYWYRQSLGQGLEFLIYFQGNSAPDKSGLPSDRFSAERTGGSVSTLTIQRTQQEDSAVYLCASSLGASSYNSPLHFGNGTRLTVT.

Concerning this clone: This sample includes further DNA sequences coding for the same CDR3. The chain couples TRBV5-4 to TRBJ1-2; 7 positions match TRBD1. The junction had 2 bases not matched to a gene; V was cut back by 0 bases and J by 6 bases. CDR3 length equals 13 residues. CDR1 is SGHNT, CDR2 YYREEE, per germline (reference sequence). The CDR3 spells CASSLAGTDGYTF. The CDR3 nucleotides read TGTGCCAGCAGCTTGGCGGGGACAGATGGCTACACCTTC.

V and J are TRBV30 and TRBJ1-4; possible D gene TRBD1, 5 bases. The CDR3 is made up of 14 amino acids. Trimming removed 6 bases at V and 6 bases at J, with 17 bases between. Germline lookup yields CDR1 GTSNPN and CDR2 SVGIG (reference sequence). The CDR3 protein is CACIRGQDYEKLFF. The CDR3 coding sequence is TGTGCCTGCATCCGAGGACAAGACTATGAAAAACTGTTTTTT.

J is TRBJ2-1 and V is TRBV28; D might be TRBD2 (7 bases). Germline V gene data show CDR1 as MDHEN and CDR2 as SYDVKM. The CDR3 runs 15 residues. Between the trimmed V and J ends, which lost 6 bases and 4 bases, there was a span of 16 bases. CDR3 nucleotide sequence: TGTGCCAGCAGCGAGGGGGGGGGCCCATACAATGAGCAGTTCTTC. This codes for CASSEGGGPYNEQFF. Drawing the rest from reference TRBV28 and TRBJ2-1, the complete variable domain is DVKVTQSSRYLVKRTGEKVFLECVQDMDHENMFWYRQDPGLGLRLIYFSYDVKMKEKGDIPEGYSVSREKKERFSLILESASTNQTSMYLCASSEGGGPYNEQFFGPGTRLTVL.

The rearrangement links TRBV28 to TRBJ1-5, with D possibly being TRBD1 (6 bases). V was clipped by 2 bases and J by 4 bases, with 12 bases between them. The germline CDR1 and CDR2 sequences are MDHEN and SYDVKM. This CDR3 has 15 residues. The CDR3 protein is CASSLNYRENQPQHF. CDR3 DNA sequence: TGTGCCAGCAGTTTAAACTACAGGGAGAATCAGCCCCAGCATTTT.